This TCR beta chain was documented in a study of technical replicates of blood from a handful of donors (dated by TCRdb to the late 2010s). The library was generated by the immunoSEQ multiplex PCR assay. TCRdb re-hosts the immuneACCESS table, in-frame sequences only. Its copies lack some clones; in the studies checked, an unresolved V gene accounts for under half of them, and the cause for the rest is not known. The sample records tens of thousands of clones, roughly 94% of which are singletons. Over 0.2% of the sample is taken by the ten largest. The germline V end is reduced by 5 bases and the J end by 4 bases; junction bases left unmatched: 11. The germline V gene sets CDR1 to MDHEN and CDR2 to SYDVKM. The CDR3, from cysteine to phenylalanine, totals 17 residues. Left in the record is the CDR3 DNA by itself, 51 bases read in frame from the first base. Notes on this clone: This receptor's antigen is unknown. No base-level quality is on record; no much larger clone is a single base apart.

The receptor chain draws on TRBV28 and TRBJ2-1, and TRBD2 matches 10 of the central bases. The TCR originated in a human donor in good health. The material sequenced was T cells isolated from PBMCs. The encoded CDR3 is CASSLPELAGPYNEQFF. The nucleotide sequence reads as follows: TGTGCCAGCAGTCTTCCCGAACTAGCGGGGCCTTACAATGAGCAGTTCTTC.